This T cell receptor (beta chain) originates from a study of memory CD4+ T cells and cytomegalovirus serostatus. Turning to the study itself: This sample comes from healthy Belgian adults, fewer than 10 CMV seropositive, some 22 seronegative.

In the original workflow: Out-of-frame sequences were removed, leaving 2,000,000 or so distinct TCRbeta sequences. The assay was immunoSEQ multiplex PCR, and TCRdb's table has in-frame clones only and misses some. V, J and clone size are taken as reported in that table, and D and trimming were inferred from the DNA itself. Among about 54,000 clones listed, around 80% were seen once. Single viable CD3+CD4+CD8-CD45RO+ cells were sorted as the memory CD4+ T cells. Total CD4+ T cells were enriched by CD4 positive selection. CDR1 and CDR2 (germline): WSHSY, SAAADI. Trimming took 4 bases from V and 4 from J, leaving 6 bases between them. The CDR3 contains 12 residues. Of note for this clone: Antigen: not known.

Whole-study results and caveats: CMV serostatus prediction reached median AUC roughly 0.95, or 0.91 with US-trained model.

What was sequenced was memory CD4+ T cells from blood. The clonotype was recovered from an adult in good health and CMV-seronegative. The rearrangement links TRBV10-2 to TRBJ2-3; no definite D call. For the CDR3, the DNA is TGCGCCAGCAGTGTCAAGGCAGATACGCAGTATTTT. Translating gives CASSVKADTQYF.